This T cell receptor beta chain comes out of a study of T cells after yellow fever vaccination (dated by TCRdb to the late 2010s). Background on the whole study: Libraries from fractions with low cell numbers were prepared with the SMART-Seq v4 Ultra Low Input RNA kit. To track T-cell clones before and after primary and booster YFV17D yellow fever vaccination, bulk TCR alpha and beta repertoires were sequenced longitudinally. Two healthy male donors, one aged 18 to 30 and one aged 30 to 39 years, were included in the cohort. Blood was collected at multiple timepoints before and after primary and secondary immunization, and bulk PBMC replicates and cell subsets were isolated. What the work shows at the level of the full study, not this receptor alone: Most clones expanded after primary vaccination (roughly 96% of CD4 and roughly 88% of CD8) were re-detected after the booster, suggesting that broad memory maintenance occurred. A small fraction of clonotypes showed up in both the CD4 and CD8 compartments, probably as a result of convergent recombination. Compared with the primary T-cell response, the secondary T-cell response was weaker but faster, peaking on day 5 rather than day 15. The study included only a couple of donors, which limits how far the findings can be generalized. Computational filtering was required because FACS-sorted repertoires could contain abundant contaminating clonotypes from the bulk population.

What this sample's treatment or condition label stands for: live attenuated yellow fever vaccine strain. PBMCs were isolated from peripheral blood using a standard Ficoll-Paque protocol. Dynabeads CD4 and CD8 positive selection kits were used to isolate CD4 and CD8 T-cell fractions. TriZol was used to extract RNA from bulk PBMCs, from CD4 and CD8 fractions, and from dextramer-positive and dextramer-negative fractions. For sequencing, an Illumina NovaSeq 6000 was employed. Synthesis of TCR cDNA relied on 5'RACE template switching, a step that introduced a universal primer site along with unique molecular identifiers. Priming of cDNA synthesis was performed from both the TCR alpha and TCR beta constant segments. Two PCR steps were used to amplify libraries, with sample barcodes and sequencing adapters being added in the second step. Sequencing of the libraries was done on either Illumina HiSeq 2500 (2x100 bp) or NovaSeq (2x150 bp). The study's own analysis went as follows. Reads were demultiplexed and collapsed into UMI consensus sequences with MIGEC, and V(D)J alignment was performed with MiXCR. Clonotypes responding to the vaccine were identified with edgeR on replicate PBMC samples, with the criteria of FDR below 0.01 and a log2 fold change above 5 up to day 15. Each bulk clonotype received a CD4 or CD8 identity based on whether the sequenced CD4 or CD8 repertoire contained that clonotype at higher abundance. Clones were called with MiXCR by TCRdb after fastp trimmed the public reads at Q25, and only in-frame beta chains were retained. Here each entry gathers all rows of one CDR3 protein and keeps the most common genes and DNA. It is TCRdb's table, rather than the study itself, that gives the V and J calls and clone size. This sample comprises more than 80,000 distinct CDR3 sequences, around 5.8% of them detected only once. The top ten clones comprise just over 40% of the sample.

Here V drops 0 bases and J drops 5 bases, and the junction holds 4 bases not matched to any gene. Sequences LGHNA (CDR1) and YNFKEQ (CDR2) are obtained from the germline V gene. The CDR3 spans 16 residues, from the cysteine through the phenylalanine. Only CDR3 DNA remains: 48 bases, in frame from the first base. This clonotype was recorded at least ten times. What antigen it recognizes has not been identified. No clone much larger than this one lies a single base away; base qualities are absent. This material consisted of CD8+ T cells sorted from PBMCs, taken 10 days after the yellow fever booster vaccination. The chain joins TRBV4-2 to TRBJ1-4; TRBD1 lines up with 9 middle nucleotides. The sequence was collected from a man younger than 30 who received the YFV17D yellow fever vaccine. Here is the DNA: TGTGCCAGCAGCCAAGATCCAGGGACAGGGAATGAAAAACTGTTTTTT. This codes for CASSQDPGTGNEKLFF.